The count of the clone carrying this T cell receptor (beta chain) is one. What it binds is not known. The CDR3 runs to 16 residues. Trimming stripped 4 bases from V and 5 bases from J, with 17 bases between. The V gene's germline CDR1 is KGHSH and CDR2 LQKENI. The record originates from a study of T cell responses to AZD1222 COVID-19 vaccine. Study-wide findings and caveats: Donors were chiefly white British, with a greater number of females, and clonal diversity was perhaps underestimated. Vaccination with two AZD1222 doses was followed by a rise in Spike-specific TCR breadth and depth. Repertoire collection took place solely once the T cell response had peaked.

Profiling relied on immunoSEQ multiplex PCR, and the TCRdb table lists in-frame clones only, not all of them. The sample yields around 100,000 clones, approximately 90% seen once. The clonotype originates from an adult in good health. The sequenced sample was peripheral blood, obtained on day 0 of AZD1222 vaccination. This chain uses TRBV18 with TRBJ1-4, with TRBD1 as a possible D gene (5 bases). The CDR3 loop reads CASSQNQGGANEKLFF. Here the CDR3 DNA reads TGTGCCAGCTCACAAAACCAGGGAGGTGCAAATGAAAAACTGTTTTTT.